The clone carrying this T cell receptor (beta chain) was detected many times. Trimming cost V 3 bases and J 1 base; bases outside gene matches: 5. CDR3 size: 16 residues. Germline lookup yields CDR1 SGHTA and CDR2 FQGTGA. The CDR3 regions of TCR beta were amplified from RNA transcripts. A set of HTBI primers served as the primers for a first-round RT-PCR of the TCR CDR3. In TCRdb, the multiplex PCR reads were re-called with MiXCR into one record per CDR3 protein. This table has around 600,000 distinct CDR3 sequences, roughly a sixth appearing once. For ophthalmopathy patients, the Clinical Activity Score was at least 3 and the NOSPECS grade at least 4; duration was under 3 months. Clinical symptoms, serum thyroxine and TRAb, thyroid ultrasound and orbital computed tomography together formed the diagnostic basis. This sample was taken from a study of T cells in Graves' hyperthyroidism and ophthalmopathy.

The rearrangement joins TRBV7-3 to TRBJ2-5; 10 bases match TRBD2. This receptor was taken from a woman in her forties with Graves' ophthalmopathy. The sequencing sample was made of blood. CDR3 region: CASSLTASGGQETQYF. CDR3 nucleotides: TGTGCCAGCAGCTTGACGGCTAGCGGGGGCCAAGAGACCCAGTACTTC.